The 2 T cell receptor beta chains in this list originate from one sample, sequenced in a study of T-cell reconstitution after alpha-beta-depleted transplantation in children. Molecular barcoding with unique molecular identifiers was used for the TCRbeta library. One entry per CDR3 protein results from TCRdb running MiXCR on the PCR reads. The sample records about 400,000 distinct CDR3 sequences, roughly 22% being singletons. The sequences come from PBMCs from the stem cell graft donor, collected from the stem cell graft. The receptors were sampled from a human donor who donated a stem cell graft to a child with acute myeloid leukemia.

The V call is TRBV20-1, the J call TRBJ2-1, with 10 bases identical to TRBD2. Trimming took 6 bases from V and 6 from J; bases not matched to a gene: 14. The CDR3 totals 16 residues. Germline CDR1 is DFQATT and CDR2 is SNEGSKA (reference sequence). CDR3 sequence (DNA): TGCAGTGCATTCCTAGGGGCTAGCGGGAGACCCAATGAGCAGTTCTTC. This codes for CSAFLGASGRPNEQFF.

This clonotype came up once. The chain has TRBV3-1 and TRBJ2-7; 8 positions agree with TRBD2. There are 15 residues in the CDR3. The J segment lost 4 bases and the V segment lost 1 base, leaving 6 bases of the junction unmatched. The germline V gene has CDR1 LGHDT and CDR2 YNNKEL (reference sequence). Here the CDR3 DNA reads TGTGCCAGCAGCCAAGGGCTAGCGGGCAAATACGAGCAGTACTTC. Its translation: CASSQGLAGKYEQYF.